This is a list of T cell receptor beta chains from one sample in a study of cytomegalovirus exposure and HLA in healthy donors. Produced via immunoSEQ multiplex PCR; TCRdb's table is partial and in-frame only. Of about 130,000 clones listed, 82% are singletons. The sample consisted of PBMCs. Every receptor here comes from a man aged 25 to 40 in good health and CMV-seropositive. Each CDR3 is given with its conserved first and last residue. D genes are given only for firm matches. The listing skips clone size in some rows; elsewhere it reads once, few, many or a size class.

CDR3aa	CDR3nt	j_gene	d_gene	abundance	v_gene
CASRADRRTYEQYF	TGTGCCAGCAGGGCCGACAGGAGAACCTACGAGCAGTACTTC	TRBJ2-7	.	.	TRBV2
CATSRVLAGGPGGELFF	TGTGCCACCAGCAGAGTGTTGGCGGGAGGGCCGGGCGGGGAGCTGTTTTTT	TRBJ2-2	TRBD2	.	TRBV15
CASSKTGLYTEAFF	TGTGCCAGCAGTAAGACAGGGTTGTACACTGAAGCTTTCTTT	TRBJ1-1	TRBD1	.	TRBV6-1
CASSIGPSGSFSYEQFF	TGTGCCAGTAGTATAGGGCCTAGCGGGAGTTTCTCATATGAGCAGTTCTTC	TRBJ2-1	TRBD2	.	TRBV19
CASSEPGQPYNEQFF	TGTGCCAGCAGCGAACCGGGACAGCCCTACAATGAGCAGTTCTTC	TRBJ2-1	TRBD1	.	TRBV9
CASSYWTSGVQTRDTQYF	TGTGCCAGCAGTTATTGGACTAGCGGGGTTCAAACAAGAGATACGCAGTATTTT	TRBJ2-3	TRBD2	.	TRBV27
CASSPRRGYGYTF	TGTGCCAGCTCCCCTCGACGAGGCTATGGCTACACCTTC	TRBJ1-2	.	.	TRBV18
CASSLNTGQVYEQYF	TGTGCCAGCAGCCTAAACACGGGACAGGTATACGAGCAGTACTTC	TRBJ2-7	TRBD1	.	TRBV11-2
CASTRGGSGANVLTF	TGTGCCAGCACTCGGGGGGGCTCTGGGGCCAACGTCCTGACTTTC	TRBJ2-6	TRBD2	once	TRBV9
CASRTGTGESKLFF	TGTGCCAGCAGAACCGGGACAGGGGAGTCGAAACTGTTTTTT	TRBJ1-4	TRBD1	once	TRBV28
CAWSRDRVDEQFF	TGTGCCTGGAGCCGGGACAGGGTCGATGAGCAGTTCTTC	TRBJ2-1	TRBD1	.	TRBV30
CASSLSPTGANEKLFF	TGTGCCAGCAGTTTATCGCCGACAGGGGCTAATGAAAAACTGTTTTTT	TRBJ1-4	TRBD1	.	TRBV27
CASSVRTGEYEQYF	TGTGCCAGCAGTGTAAGGACAGGGGAATACGAGCAGTACTTC	TRBJ2-7	TRBD1	.	TRBV6-1
CASSPRTGGGYEQYF	TGTGCCAGCAGTCCCCGGACAGGCGGCGGATACGAGCAGTACTTC	TRBJ2-7	TRBD1	.	TRBV6-5
CASSREETQYF	TGTGCCAGCTCACGCGAAGAGACCCAGTACTTC	TRBJ2-5	.	once	TRBV18
CASSLGQGGDEQFF	TGTGCCAGCAGTCTGGGACAGGGTGGAGATGAGCAGTTCTTC	TRBJ2-1	TRBD1	.	TRBV6-5
CASSEMGAIPGELFF	TGTGCCAGCAGTGAAATGGGGGCGATACCCGGGGAGCTGTTTTTT	TRBJ2-2	.	.	TRBV6-1
CASSLAGYGYTF	TGTGCCAGCAGTTTAGCAGGCTATGGCTACACCTTC	TRBJ1-2	.	few	TRBV27